This T cell receptor (beta chain) was observed in a study of CD8 T cells in Susac syndrome. Turning to the study itself: Within the sequenced Susac syndrome patient group, six exhibited active disease and roughly eight were in remission.

The authors reverse transcribed 0.5 to 1 ug RNA with random hexamers. TCRdb redid the calling of the immunoSEQ multiplex PCR reads with MiXCR, one entry per CDR3 protein. Of roughly 200,000 distinct CDR3 sequences listed, 85% to 95% are singletons. On this clonotype itself: Its antigen is still unknown.

Whole-study findings and limits: The CD4+ T cell repertoires of Susac syndrome were found to show no clonal expansion. As the study acknowledged, the number of individuals in its TCR sequencing and HLA analysis was relatively small.

This CDR3 region has 19 residues. The germline V gene has CDR1 SGHDN and CDR2 FVKESK. The V gene lost 6 bases and the J gene lost 0 bases, with 21 bases spanning the gap. Sequencing targeted TCR beta in blood CD8+ and CD4+ T cells. V and J are TRBV14 and TRBJ2-6; TRBD1 is a possible D gene (6 bases). Sequencing input: CD4+ T cells from PBMCs. The receptor comes from a human donor with Susac syndrome. The CDR3 region has the DNA TGTGCCAGCAGTCTGGACAGAAAACCTTTAAGCTCTGGGGCCAACGTCCTGACTTTC. It codes for CASSLDRKPLSSGANVLTF.